The TCR beta chain described here comes from a study of CD4 and CD8 cells across lung adenocarcinoma regions. TCRdb reprocessed the PCR reads via MiXCR and lists one record per CDR3 protein. The sample includes about 3,000 distinct CDR3 sequences, 50% to 75% of them seen just once. CDR3 length: 16 residues. The V gene's germline CDR1 is MGHRA and CDR2 YSYEKL. V lost 0 bases, J lost 4 bases, and 15 bases lay in between. Sequenced material: CD4+ T cells from the margin of a lung tumor. This chain joins TRBV4-1 and TRBJ1-1; D not resolved. This TCR came from a female donor with lung adenocarcinoma. The CD4 and CD8 labels of this study may be unreliable. This CDR3 reads CASSQDLNRRGTEAFF. CDR3 DNA sequence: TGCGCCAGCAGCCAAGATCTTAACCGGCGGGGCACTGAAGCTTTCTTT.